This TCR beta chain was captured by sequencing in a study of molecular identifiers for immune sequencing clone quantification. A single record per CDR3 protein comes from TCRdb applying MiXCR to the PCR reads. The sample lists about 630,000 distinct CDR3 sequences, over 25% occurring once. CDR3 length: 16 residues. V lost 1 base, J lost 2 bases, and 5 bases stayed unmatched. Germline loops: CDR1 SEHNR, CDR2 FQNEAQ (reference sequence). This receptor was identified in a human donor in good health. Some libraries in this study had Jurkat cell RNA spiked in. Sequenced: naive CD8+ T cells from blood, with Jurkat cell RNA spiked in. Subset meaning: FACS-sorted CD8+CD4-CCR7+CD45RA+ naive T cells. This chain uses TRBV7-9 with TRBJ2-7; 10 positions match TRBD1. Written as DNA, the CDR3 is TGTGCCAGCAGCTTAGTTGGACAGGGGGTAACCTACGAGCAGTACTTC. Translation gives CASSLVGQGVTYEQYF.